The present entry profiles one TCR beta chain with its context. Germline assignment: CDR1 DFQATT and CDR2 SNEGSKA (reference sequence). The CDR3 length is 13 residues. V gave up 0 bases and J gave up 8 bases, with 10 bases separating them. The record originates from a study of blood T cells in healthy people across ages. The authors ran a second PCR of 7 to 11 cycles using a sample-barcoded 5' primer and a J-beta primer mix. TCRdb reanalysed the 5' RACE reads using MiXCR and keeps one entry per CDR3 protein. The profile shows fewer than 1,000,000 distinct CDR3 sequences, under 55% of them singletons. The chain links TRBV20-1 to TRBJ1-4, with D possibly being TRBD1 (5 bases). The TCR originated in a man between 60 and 70 years old in good health. The sequencing input was blood. The CDR3 spells CSAREQGWEKLFF. In DNA, the CDR3 is TGCAGTGCTAGAGAGCAGGGATGGGAAAAACTGTTTTTT.